The 25 T cell receptor beta chains reported below all come from one sample, sequenced in a study of blood T cell repertoires in COVID-19. This table comes from immunoSEQ multiplex PCR, and its TCRdb copy is limited to in-frame clones, with some not included. Of about 210,000 clones listed, 81% are singletons. The sample taken for sequencing was PBMCs or T cells enriched from blood (not recorded which). The receptors derive from a woman aged 45-60 years with acute COVID-19.

The chain employs TRBV3-1 (or the pseudogene TRBV3-2) and TRBJ2-3; 10 bases line up with TRBD2. Per germline, CDR1 LGHDT and CDR2 YNNKEL (reference sequence). This CDR3 contains 18 residues. V shed 4 bases, J shed 1 base, and the junction held 11 bases outside the gene matches. CDR3 protein: CASSRPNLAGVGTDTQYF. In nucleotides, the CDR3 is TGTGCCAGCAGCCGCCCTAACCTAGCGGGAGTCGGCACAGATACGCAGTATTTT.

The chain carries TRBV19 and TRBJ2-3; 8 bases fit TRBD1. This CDR3 is built from 18 residues. The germline V gene encodes CDR1 LNHDA and CDR2 SQIVND (reference sequence). The ends lost 3 bases at V and 4 bases at J; junction bases unmatched: 15. CDR3 region: CASSMAFQTGAGSDTQYF. DNA for the CDR3: TGTGCCAGTAGTATGGCTTTCCAGACAGGGGCCGGATCAGATACGCAGTATTTT.

The V call is TRBV6-2 or TRBV6-3, the J call TRBJ2-6, with D possibly being TRBD1 (6 bases). CDR3 length: 16 residues. Trimming took off 3 bases at V and 0 bases at J, with 9 bases between the two ends. The germline V gene has CDR1 MNHEY and CDR2 SVGEGT. The CDR3 sequence: CASSYKGGSGANVLTF. In DNA, the CDR3 is TGTGCCAGCAGTTATAAAGGGGGCTCTGGGGCCAACGTCCTGACTTTC.

The chain recombines TRBV19 with TRBJ1-2; TRBD1 is a possible D gene (5 bases). This CDR3 spans 15 amino acids. Germline V gene lookup returns CDR1 LNHDA and CDR2 SQIVND (reference sequence). The V and J ends lost 3 bases and 0 bases respectively, with 11 bases between them. The CDR3 region has the DNA TGTGCCAGTAGTATGGCGGGGCAGGCTAACTATGGCTACACCTTC. Translation gives CASSMAGQANYGYTF.

Note on this clone: The identical CDR3 is also encoded by other nucleotide sequences in the sample. The rearrangement uses TRBV6-5 and TRBJ2-3; D may be TRBD2 (6 bases). The CDR3 extends over 15 amino acids. The germline V gene has CDR1 MNHEY and CDR2 SVGAGI. Trimming cost V 0 bases and J 1 base, with 8 bases left between them. In DNA, the CDR3 is TGTGCCAGCAGTTACTCGGGCGGGGGCACAGATACGCAGTATTTT. As protein: CASSYSGGGTDTQYF.

This clone was counted only a few times. This chain joins TRBV10-3 and TRBJ2-7, with unresolved D. Trimming removed 2 bases at V and 0 bases at J, with 11 bases between. This CDR3 is 15 amino acids long. Germline-derived CDR1 and CDR2 are ENHRY and SYGVKD. CDR3 sequence (DNA): TGTGCCATCAGTGAGAACAGCCAAAGCTCCTACGAGCAGTACTTC. Its protein is CAISENSQSSYEQYF.

V usage is TRBV28 and J usage is TRBJ1-5; TRBD1 is a possible D gene (6 bases). CDR1 is MDHEN and CDR2 is SYDVKM in the germline V gene. The CDR3 has 15 amino acids. Trimming shortened V by 10 bases and J by 4 bases, and 20 bases separated the two germline ends. The CDR3 here is CATVPSSGANQPQHF. CDR3 nucleotide sequence: TGTGCCACCGTTCCCAGTTCAGGGGCTAATCAGCCCCAGCATTTT.

This clone was counted only a few times. The V and J genes are TRBV27 and TRBJ2-7; perhaps TRBD1 as D (5 bases). In germline, CDR1 is MNHEY, CDR2 SMNVEV (reference sequence). This CDR3 spans 18 amino acids. Trimming took off 6 bases at V and 2 bases at J, with 26 bases between the two ends. This CDR3 reads CASRMGRIAPLMAYEQYF. DNA of the CDR3: TGTGCCAGCAGGATGGGGCGCATAGCCCCCCTTATGGCCTACGAGCAGTACTTC.

The J gene is TRBJ1-5, the V gene TRBV28; 7 bases align to TRBD1. The V and J ends lost 4 bases and 4 bases, in that order; junction bases with no gene match: 13. Germline-derived CDR1 and CDR2 are MDHEN and SYDVKM. CDR3 length: 17 residues. DNA of the CDR3: TGTGCCAGCAGTTCCGATAAACTGGACAGGAAGAATCAGCCCCAGCATTTT. It encodes CASSSDKLDRKNQPQHF.

This clone has just a few counts. The chain recombines TRBV7-9 with TRBJ1-4; tentatively, D is TRBD1 (6 bases). The CDR3 length is 15 residues. Looked up from germline, CDR1 is SEHNR and CDR2 is FQNEAQ (reference sequence). V gave up 0 bases and J gave up 5 bases, with 10 bases separating them. In DNA form, the CDR3 reads TGTGCCAGCAGCTTAGCGGGGACACTGAATGAAAAACTGTTTTTT. Residues: CASSLAGTLNEKLFF.

The V and J genes are TRBV6-2 or TRBV6-3 and TRBJ1-2; D gene ambiguous. Germline V CDR1 and CDR2: MNHEY, SVGEGT. V was cut by 4 bases and J by 4 bases, with 10 bases left in between. CDR3 length: 13 residues. The CDR3 sequence: CASSWGEVYGYTF. CDR3 DNA sequence: TGTGCCAGCAGTTGGGGAGAGGTCTATGGCTACACCTTC.

The chain recombines TRBV6-4 with TRBJ2-1; 7 positions match TRBD2. V shed 4 bases and J 3 bases; nucleotides not matched to a gene: 3. The CDR3 is 14 amino acids. The V gene's germline CDR1 is MRHNA and CDR2 SNTAGT. The CDR3 DNA is TGTGCCAGCAGTGGGGAGGGCCTCTACAATGAGCAGTTCTTC. Amino acid sequence: CASSGEGLYNEQFF.

V gene TRBV5-1 combines with J gene TRBJ2-1; 9 nucleotides align to TRBD1. Trimming at V came to 4 bases and at J to 9 bases, leaving 5 bases not matched to a gene. The V gene's germline CDR1 is SGHRS and CDR2 YFSETQ. This CDR3 is built from 13 residues. The CDR3 loop is CASSPGQGSEQFF. The DNA for the CDR3 is TGCGCCAGCAGCCCGGGACAGGGTAGTGAGCAGTTCTTC. The complete variable domain, with remaining parts taken from reference TRBV5-1 and TRBJ2-1, reads KAGVTQTPRYLIKTRGQQVTLSCSPISGHRSVSWYQQTPGQGLQFLFEYFSETQRNKGNFPGRFSGRQFSNSRSEMNVSTLELGDSALYLCASSPGQGSEQFFGPGTRLTVL.

This clone was seen just once. The chain recombines TRBV5-1 with TRBJ1-4, with 10 positions matching TRBD1. V dropped 4 bases and J dropped 0; count of bases not matched to a gene: 3. The CDR3 contains 16 residues. Germline CDR1 and CDR2: SGHRS and YFSETQ. The CDR3 DNA sequence: TGCGCCAGCAGCGCGACAGGGGGCGCAACTAATGAAAAACTGTTTTTT. It codes for CASSATGGATNEKLFF.

This clone showed up just a few times. The chain couples TRBV4-2 to TRBJ2-2; D is perhaps TRBD2 (5 bases). V lost 5 bases to trimming and J lost 5 bases, with 15 bases between them. CDR1 LGHNA and CDR2 YNFKEQ come from the germline V gene. The CDR3 loop spans 15 amino acids. The CDR3 sequence is CASSGTSSWTGELFF. The CDR3 DNA sequence: TGTGCCAGCAGCGGTACGTCTAGCTGGACCGGGGAGCTGTTTTTT.

This clone was recorded a few times. This chain connects TRBV11-2 to TRBJ2-5; 7 bases map to TRBD1. From germline, CDR1 is SGHAT and CDR2 FQNNGV. The CDR3 totals 14 residues. With V trimmed by 5 bases and J by 4 bases, 7 bases remained unmatched. In DNA, the CDR3 is TGTGCCAGCAGCCCAGACAGGGTTGCAGAGACCCAGTACTTC. This encodes CASSPDRVAETQYF.

This chain joins TRBV19 and TRBJ1-6, with D hard to call. The CDR3 extends over 15 amino acids. Germline values: CDR1 LNHDA, CDR2 SQIVND (reference sequence). Trimming removed 1 base at V and 7 bases at J, with 11 bases between. For the CDR3, the DNA is TGTGCCAGTAGTATAGGTGGAGGGCAGAATTCACCCCTCCACTTT. Its translation: CASSIGGGQNSPLHF.

V usage is TRBV4-3 and J usage is TRBJ2-2; 8 bases are a match to TRBD1. Trimming at V came to 0 bases and at J to 7 bases, leaving 10 bases not matched to a gene. This CDR3 comprises 17 residues. Germline V lookup: CDR1 LGHNA, CDR2 YSLEER. CDR3 residues: CASSQDRGRGLVGELFF. The CDR3 DNA is TGCGCCAGCAGCCAAGATCGGGGCAGGGGGCTTGTCGGGGAGCTGTTTTTT.

The chain couples TRBV27 to TRBJ2-1; D call uncertain. The CDR3 consists of 13 residues. The germline gives CDR1 MNHEY, CDR2 SMNVEV (reference sequence). V was pared by 5 bases and J by 7 bases, with 12 bases between. This chain's CDR3 is CASSPPSRNEQFF. CDR3 nucleotides: TGTGCCAGCAGTCCCCCGTCACGGAATGAGCAGTTCTTC.

The chain uses TRBV15 and TRBJ2-6; possible D gene TRBD1, 6 bases. The length of the CDR3 is 18 residues. Deletions cut 5 bases from V and 0 bases from J, with 17 bases between. Germline V CDR1 and CDR2: LNHNV, YYDKDF (reference sequence). The CDR3 DNA sequence: TGTGCCACCAGCGGCCTGGGACACCTCTCCTCTGGGGCCAACGTCCTGACTTTC. Amino acid sequence: CATSGLGHLSSGANVLTF. Combining the CDR3 with reference TRBV15 and TRBJ2-6 gives the whole variable domain DAMVIQNPRYQVTQFGKPVTLSCSQTLNHNVMYWYQQKSSQAPKLLFHYYDKDFNNEADTPDNFQSRRPNTSFCFLDIRSPGLGDTAMYLCATSGLGHLSSGANVLTFGAGSRLTVL.

The gene calls are TRBV11-2 and TRBJ2-3; 8 positions agree with TRBD2. After removal of 5 bases from V and 4 bases from J, the junction contained 8 bases not matched to a gene. This CDR3 has 15 amino acids. CDR1 is SGHAT, CDR2 FQNNGV, per germline. CDR3: CASSPRGGQSDTQYF. The CDR3, as DNA: TGTGCCAGCAGCCCACGGGGGGGCCAATCAGATACGCAGTATTTT.

The gene calls are TRBV7-2 and TRBJ2-2, with D possibly being TRBD1 (5 bases). Germline CDR1 is SGHTA and CDR2 is FQGNSA. V lost 1 base to trimming and J lost 2 bases, with 11 bases between them. The CDR3 extends over 16 amino acids. The CDR3: CASSLVSRVNTGELFF. The CDR3 DNA follows: TGTGCCAGCAGCTTAGTCTCCAGGGTCAACACCGGGGAGCTGTTTTTT.

Points on this clone: In the same sample, other DNA sequences code for this CDR3. DNA of the CDR3: TGTGCCATCTCTAACACAGATACGCAGTATTTT. It translates to CAISNTDTQYF. The chain employs TRBV10-3 and TRBJ2-3, with D unclear. CDR3 length equals 11 residues. Between the trimmed V and J ends, which lost 8 bases and 2 bases, there was a span of 5 bases. The germline V gene encodes CDR1 ENHRY and CDR2 SYGVKD.

The genes are TRBV4-1 and TRBJ1-4, with 11 positions matching TRBD1. Germline lookup yields CDR1 MGHRA and CDR2 YSYEKL. V was clipped by 3 bases and J by 7 bases; unmatched bases: 7. The CDR3 length is 16 residues. In DNA, the CDR3 is TGCGCCAGCAGCCAGCTCGGGGGACAGGGGGGTGAAAAACTGTTTTTT. It is translated as CASSQLGGQGGEKLFF.

This chain links TRBV5-1 with TRBJ1-4; no clear D. Trimming left V 4 bases short and J 3 bases short, with 19 bases between. Germline V gene sequence: CDR1 SGHRS, CDR2 YFSETQ. The CDR3 consists of 17 residues. The CDR3 nucleotides read TGCGCCAGCAGCGAAACCGGAACGGGGATGGCTAATGAAAAACTGTTTTTT. This translates into CASSETGTGMANEKLFF.